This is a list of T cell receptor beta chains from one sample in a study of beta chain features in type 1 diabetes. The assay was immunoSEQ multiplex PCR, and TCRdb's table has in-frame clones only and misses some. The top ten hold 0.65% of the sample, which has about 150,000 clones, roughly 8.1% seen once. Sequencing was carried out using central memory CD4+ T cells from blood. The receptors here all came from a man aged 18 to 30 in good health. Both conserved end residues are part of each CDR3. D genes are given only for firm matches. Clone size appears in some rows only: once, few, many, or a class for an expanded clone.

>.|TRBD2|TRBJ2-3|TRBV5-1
CASSPGTSGGAYDTQYF
TGCGCCAGCAGCCCCGGGACTAGCGGGGGGGCATACGATACGCAGTATTTT
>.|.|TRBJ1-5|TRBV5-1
CASSLGPISNQPQHF
TGCGCCAGCAGCTTGGGGCCGATTAGCAATCAGCCCCAGCATTTT
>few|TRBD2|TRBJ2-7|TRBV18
CASSPLTSGSSEQYF
TGTGCCAGCTCACCATTGACTAGCGGGAGTTCCGAGCAGTACTTC
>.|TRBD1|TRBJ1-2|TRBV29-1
CSVERQGSGYTF
TGCAGCGTTGAAAGACAGGGGTCTGGCTACACCTTC
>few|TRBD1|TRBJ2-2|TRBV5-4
CASTPGTGFNTGELFF
TGTGCCAGCACCCCGGGGACAGGGTTCAACACCGGGGAGCTGTTTTTT
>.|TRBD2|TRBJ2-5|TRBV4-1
CASSQEMLAGDQETQYF
TGCGCCAGCAGCCAAGAGATGCTAGCGGGGGACCAAGAGACCCAGTACTTC
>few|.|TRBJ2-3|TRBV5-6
CASSGLGGGLDTQYF
TGTGCCAGCAGCGGCCTGGGGGGGGGCCTAGATACGCAGTATTTT
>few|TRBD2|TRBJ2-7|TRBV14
CASSPTSRLAASYEQYF
TGTGCCAGCAGCCCGACCTCTCGACTAGCGGCCTCCTACGAGCAGTACTTC
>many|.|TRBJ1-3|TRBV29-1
CSVEDYGQGGNTIYF
TGCAGCGTTGAAGATTACGGGCAGGGTGGAAACACCATATATTTT
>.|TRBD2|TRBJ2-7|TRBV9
CASSAGLAGAEQYF
TGTGCCAGCAGCGCGGGACTAGCGGGAGCCGAGCAGTACTTC
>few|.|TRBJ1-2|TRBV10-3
CAISETGNFGYTF
TGTGCCATCAGTGAGACAGGGAATTTTGGCTACACCTTC
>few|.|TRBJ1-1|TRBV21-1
CASSKAGEGAFF
TGTGCCAGCAGCAAAGCGGGGGAGGGAGCTTTCTTT
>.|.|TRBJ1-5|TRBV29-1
CSAQGGSNQPQHF
TGCAGCGCTCAGGGTGGCAGCAATCAGCCCCAGCATTTT
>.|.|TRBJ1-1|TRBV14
CASSTRTVNTEAFF
TGTGCCAGCAGCACTCGGACAGTGAACACTGAAGCTTTCTTT
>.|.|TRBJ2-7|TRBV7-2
CASSFTDYEQYF
TGTGCCAGCAGCTTCACAGATTACGAGCAGTACTTC
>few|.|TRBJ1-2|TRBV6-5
CASSSTGFNYGYTF
TGTGCCAGCAGTTCTACAGGGTTTAACTATGGCTACACCTTC
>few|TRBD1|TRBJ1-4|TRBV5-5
CASSERTGGDEKLFF
TGTGCCAGCAGCGAAAGGACAGGGGGCGATGAAAAACTGTTTTTT
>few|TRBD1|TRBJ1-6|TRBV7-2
CASSLDRGKAPLHF
TGTGCCAGCAGCCTGGACAGGGGTAAGGCACCCCTCCACTTT
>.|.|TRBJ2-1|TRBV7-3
CASSSGIYSNEQFF
TGTGCCAGCAGCTCCGGAATATACAGCAATGAGCAGTTCTTC
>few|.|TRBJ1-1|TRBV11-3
CASSLAGWAEAFF
TGTGCCAGCAGCTTAGCGGGATGGGCTGAAGCTTTCTTT
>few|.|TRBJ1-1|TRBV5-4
CASSLTMNTEAFF
TGTGCCAGCAGCCTCACTATGAACACTGAAGCTTTCTTT
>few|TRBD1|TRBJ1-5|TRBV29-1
CSVAGTGDDQPQHF
TGCAGCGTAGCCGGGACAGGGGACGATCAGCCCCAGCATTTT
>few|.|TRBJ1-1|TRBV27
CASSSAIMTREAFF
TGTGCCAGCAGTTCAGCTATAATGACTCGTGAAGCTTTCTTT
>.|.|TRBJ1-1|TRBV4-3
CASSQAGTENTEAFF
TGCGCCAGCAGCCAAGCCGGGACTGAGAACACTGAAGCTTTCTTT
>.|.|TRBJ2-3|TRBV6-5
CATRWSERTDTQYF
TGTGCCACCCGTTGGAGCGAAAGGACAGATACGCAGTATTTT
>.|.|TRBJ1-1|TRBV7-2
CASSYGTKAEAFF
TGTGCCAGCAGCTATGGGACAAAAGCTGAAGCTTTCTTT
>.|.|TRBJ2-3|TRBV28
CASSLDRNTDTQYF
TGTGCCAGCAGTTTGGACAGAAACACAGATACGCAGTATTTT
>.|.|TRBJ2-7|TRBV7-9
CASSPNRLGEQYF
TGTGCCAGCAGCCCCAACCGGTTGGGCGAGCAGTACTTC
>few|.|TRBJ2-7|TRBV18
CASSPEPGEAYEQYF
TGTGCCAGCTCACCAGAACCAGGGGAAGCCTACGAGCAGTACTTC
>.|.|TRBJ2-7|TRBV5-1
CASRGSATSYEQYF
TGCGCCAGCAGGGGTAGCGCGACCTCCTACGAGCAGTACTTC
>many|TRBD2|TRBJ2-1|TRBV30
CAWSDPGLAGGSYNEQFF
TGTGCCTGGAGTGATCCGGGACTAGCGGGAGGGTCATACAATGAGCAGTTCTTC
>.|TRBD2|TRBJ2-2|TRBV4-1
CASSRRGEGRNTGELFF
TGCGCCAGCAGCCGAAGAGGGGAGGGGAGGAACACCGGGGAGCTGTTTTTT
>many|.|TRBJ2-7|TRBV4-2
CASSRALGYEQYF
TGTGCCAGCAGCCGAGCGTTGGGCTACGAGCAGTACTTC
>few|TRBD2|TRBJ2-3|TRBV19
CASRRGGGGADTQYF
TGTGCCAGCCGACGGGGCGGGGGAGGTGCAGATACGCAGTATTTT
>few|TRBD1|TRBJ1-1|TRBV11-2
CASRQPHRGGTEAFF
TGTGCCAGCAGACAGCCCCACAGGGGAGGCACTGAAGCTTTCTTT
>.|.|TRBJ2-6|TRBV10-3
CAIRDSDSGANVLTF
TGTGCCATCAGGGACAGCGACTCTGGGGCCAACGTCCTGACTTTC
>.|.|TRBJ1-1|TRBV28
CASSLGAGTRITEAFF
TGTGCCAGCAGTTTAGGGGCAGGGACACGGATTACTGAAGCTTTCTTT
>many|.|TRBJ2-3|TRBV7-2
CASSLAVARDTQYF
TGTGCCAGCAGCTTAGCGGTAGCCAGAGATACGCAGTATTTT
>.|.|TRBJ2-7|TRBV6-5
CASRMGSSYEQYF
TGTGCCAGCCGCATGGGCAGCTCCTACGAGCAGTACTTC
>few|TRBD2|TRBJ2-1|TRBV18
CASSAQRGALYNEQFF
TGTGCCAGCTCAGCACAGCGGGGGGCCCTATACAATGAGCAGTTCTTC
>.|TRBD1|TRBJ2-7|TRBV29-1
CSASRGTGGYEQYF
TGCAGCGCAAGCCGCGGGACAGGGGGCTACGAGCAGTACTTC